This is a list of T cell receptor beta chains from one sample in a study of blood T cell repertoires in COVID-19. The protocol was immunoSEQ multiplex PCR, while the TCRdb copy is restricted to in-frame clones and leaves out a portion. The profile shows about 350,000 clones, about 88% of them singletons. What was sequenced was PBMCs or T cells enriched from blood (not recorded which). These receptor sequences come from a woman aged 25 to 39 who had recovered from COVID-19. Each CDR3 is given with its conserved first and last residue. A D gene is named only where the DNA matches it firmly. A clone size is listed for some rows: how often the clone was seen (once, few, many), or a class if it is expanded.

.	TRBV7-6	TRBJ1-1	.	TGTGCCAGCAGCCCGACAGGAATGAACACTGAAGCTTTCTTT	CASSPTGMNTEAFF
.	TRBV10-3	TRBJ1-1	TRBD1	TGTGCCATCAGTGAGTCGCAGGGGGCCACTGAAGCTTTCTTT	CAISESQGATEAFF
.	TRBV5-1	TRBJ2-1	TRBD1	TGCGCCAGCACCCGGGACAGGGGCGGGGATGAGCAGTTCTTC	CASTRDRGGDEQFF
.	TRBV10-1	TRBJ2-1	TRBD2	TGCGCCAGAGGGGGCGGGAGGGCCCCCCTGGACAATGAGCAGTTCTTC	CARGGGRAPLDNEQFF
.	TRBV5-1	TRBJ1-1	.	TGCGCCAGCAGCTTGGTTTCGGGGGACACTGAAGCTTTCTTT	CASSLVSGDTEAFF
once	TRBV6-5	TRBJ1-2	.	TGTGCCAGCAGGGAGGGGCGGCGGAACTATGGCTACACCTTC	CASREGRRNYGYTF
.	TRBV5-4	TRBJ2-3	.	TGTGCCAGCAGCATGTACGAACAGTCCACAGATACGCAGTATTTT	CASSMYEQSTDTQYF
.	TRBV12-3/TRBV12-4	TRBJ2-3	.	TGTGCCAGCCGCGGGGCAGATACGCAGTATTTT	CASRGADTQYF
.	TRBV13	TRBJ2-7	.	TGTGCCAGCAGTTATACAGGTACCTACGAGCAGTACTTC	CASSYTGTYEQYF
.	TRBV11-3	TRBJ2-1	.	TGTGCCAGCAGCTTAGGTGACACCTGGCAGTTCTTC	CASSLGDTWQFF
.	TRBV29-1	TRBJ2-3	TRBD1	TGCAGCGTTGAAGGGGCAGGGGGCGGGGGCACAGATACGCAGTATTTT	CSVEGAGGGGTDTQYF
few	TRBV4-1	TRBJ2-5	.	TGCGCCAGCAGCCAAGCCCGAGGGGAGACCCAGTACTTC	CASSQARGETQYF
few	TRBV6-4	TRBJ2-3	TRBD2	TGTGCCAGCAGTGTCGGACTAGCAGACACAGATACGCAGTATTTT	CASSVGLADTDTQYF
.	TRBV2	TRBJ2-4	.	TGTGCCAGCAGGGAGCCAAAAAAAGACCCAGGGGCTGTGGGCAAAAACATTCAGTACTTC	CASREPKKDPGAVGKNIQYF